The T cell receptor beta chain under discussion was sequenced for a study of CXCR3-negative and CXCR3-positive naive CD8 T cells. Study outcomes and limitations: Memory CD8+ cells had much lower diversity, and both naive subsets had comparably high diversity.

Carrying UMI labels, the TRB cDNA libraries were prepared through 5' RACE. Each CDR3 protein gets one entry in TCRdb, which reprocessed the 5' RACE reads and gives no DNA. Its table records about 40,000 distinct CDR3 sequences. Triplicate sorts, approximately 300,000 cells apiece, were made for each CD8+ T cell subset. In the case of this clonotype: Its antigen is not known.

The CDR3 covers 12 residues. Per germline, CDR1 SEHNR and CDR2 FQNEAQ (reference sequence). Sequencing was performed on naive CXCR3- CD8+ T cells from blood. As to subset: CD45RO-CCR7+CD27+CD95- naive CD8+ T cells lacking CXCR3 (TNR3-). J is TRBJ1-1 and V is TRBV7-9; TCRdb names TRBD1, which stays unverified in the absence of DNA. The receptor was derived from a human donor in good health. Some clones in this sample may be carry-over from other donors' samples. This CDR3 reads CASSLDPGQAFF.